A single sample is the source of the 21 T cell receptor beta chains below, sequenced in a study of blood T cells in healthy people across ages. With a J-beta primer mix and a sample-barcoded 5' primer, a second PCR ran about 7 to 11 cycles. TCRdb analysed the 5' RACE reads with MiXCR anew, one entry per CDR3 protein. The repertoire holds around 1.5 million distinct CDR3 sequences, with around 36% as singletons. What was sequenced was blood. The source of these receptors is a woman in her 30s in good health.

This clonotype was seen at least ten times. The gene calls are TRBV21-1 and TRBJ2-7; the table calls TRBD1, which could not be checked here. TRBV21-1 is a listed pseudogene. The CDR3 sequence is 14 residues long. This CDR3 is CASSKAAGPRSQYF. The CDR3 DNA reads TGTGCCAGCAGCAAAGCGGCGGGGCCGCGGTCGCAGTACTTC.

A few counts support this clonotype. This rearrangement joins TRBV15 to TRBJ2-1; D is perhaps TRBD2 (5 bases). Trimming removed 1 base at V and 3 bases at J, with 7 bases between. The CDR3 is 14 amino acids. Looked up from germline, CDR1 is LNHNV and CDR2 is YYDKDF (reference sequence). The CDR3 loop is CATSRGRYYNEQFF. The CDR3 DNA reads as TGTGCCACCAGCAGAGGGAGGTACTACAATGAGCAGTTCTTC.

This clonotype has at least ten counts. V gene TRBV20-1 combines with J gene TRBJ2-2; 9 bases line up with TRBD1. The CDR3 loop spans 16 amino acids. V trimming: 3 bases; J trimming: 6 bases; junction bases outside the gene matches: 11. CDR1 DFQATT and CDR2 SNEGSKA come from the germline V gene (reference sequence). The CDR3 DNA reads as TGCAGTGCTAGTCTTCGGGGACAGGGTATGGCCGGGGAGCTGTTTTTT. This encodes CSASLRGQGMAGELFF.

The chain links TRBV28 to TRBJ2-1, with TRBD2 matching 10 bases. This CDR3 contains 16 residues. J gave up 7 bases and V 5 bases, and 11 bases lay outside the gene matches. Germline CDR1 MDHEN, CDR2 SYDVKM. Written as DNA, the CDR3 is TGTGCCAGCAGTCCCCCTAGCGGGAGTAGGATGAATGAGCAGTTCTTC. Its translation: CASSPPSGSRMNEQFF.

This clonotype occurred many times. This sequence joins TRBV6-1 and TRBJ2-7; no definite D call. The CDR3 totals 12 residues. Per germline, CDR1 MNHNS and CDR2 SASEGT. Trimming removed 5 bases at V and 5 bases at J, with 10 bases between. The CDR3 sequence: CASSTRLNEQYF. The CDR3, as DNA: TGTGCCAGCAGTACCCGTCTGAACGAGCAGTACTTC.

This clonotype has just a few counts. In DNA, the CDR3 is TGCGCCAGCAGCCAAGTGGAGGCGCCGAACTATGGCTACACCTTC. Protein product: CASSQVEAPNYGYTF. This rearrangement joins TRBV4-1 to TRBJ1-2; D uncertain. V was shortened by 1 base and J by 2 bases, with 11 bases between the two germline ends. The CDR3 loop spans 15 amino acids. In germline, CDR1 is MGHRA, CDR2 YSYEKL.

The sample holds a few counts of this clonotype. For the CDR3, the DNA is TGTGCCAGCAGCCCGTATGCGCAGGGGGTCATCGGGGAGCTGTTTTTT. Its translation is CASSPYAQGVIGELFF. V usage is TRBV7-3 and J usage is TRBJ2-2, with 7 bases fitting TRBD1. This CDR3 is 16 amino acids long. CDR1 SGHTA and CDR2 FQGTGA come from the germline V gene. V lost 5 bases and J lost 7; bases outside the gene matches: 13.

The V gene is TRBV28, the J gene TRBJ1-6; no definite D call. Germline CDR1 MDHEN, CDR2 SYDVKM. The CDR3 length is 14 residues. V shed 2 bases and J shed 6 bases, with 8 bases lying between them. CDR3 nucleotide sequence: TGTGCCAGCAGTTTAGTCCTTAGTAATTCACCCCTCCACTTT. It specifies CASSLVLSNSPLHF.

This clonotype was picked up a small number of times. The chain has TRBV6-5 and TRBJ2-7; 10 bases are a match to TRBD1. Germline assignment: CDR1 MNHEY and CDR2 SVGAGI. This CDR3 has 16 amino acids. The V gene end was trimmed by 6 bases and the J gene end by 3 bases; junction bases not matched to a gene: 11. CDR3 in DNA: TGTGCCAGCAGACTGACAGGGGGCAACGATGGCTACGAGCAGTACTTC. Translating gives CASRLTGGNDGYEQYF.

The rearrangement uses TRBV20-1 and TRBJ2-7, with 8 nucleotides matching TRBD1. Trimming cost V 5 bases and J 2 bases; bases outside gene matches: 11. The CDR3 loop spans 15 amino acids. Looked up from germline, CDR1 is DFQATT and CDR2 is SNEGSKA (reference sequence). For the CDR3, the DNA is TGCAGTGCTCGACGCCGGGACAGGCTAACCTACGAGCAGTACTTC. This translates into CSARRRDRLTYEQYF.

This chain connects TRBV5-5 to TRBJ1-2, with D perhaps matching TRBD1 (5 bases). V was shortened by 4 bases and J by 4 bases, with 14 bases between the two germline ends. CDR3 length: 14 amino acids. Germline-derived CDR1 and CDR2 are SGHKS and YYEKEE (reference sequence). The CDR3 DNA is TGTGCCAGCAGCGGGGGGAGCAGGATCTATGGCTACACCTTC. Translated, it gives CASSGGSRIYGYTF.

The CDR3 sequence: CASSYPIRNTGELFF. The CDR3 nucleotides are TGTGCCAGCAGCTACCCTATACGGAACACCGGGGAGCTGTTTTTT. The rearrangement uses TRBV11-2 and TRBJ2-2; D is ambiguous. This CDR3 spans 15 amino acids. V was clipped by 4 bases and J by 1 base, with 10 bases between them. In germline, CDR1 is SGHAT, CDR2 FQNNGV.

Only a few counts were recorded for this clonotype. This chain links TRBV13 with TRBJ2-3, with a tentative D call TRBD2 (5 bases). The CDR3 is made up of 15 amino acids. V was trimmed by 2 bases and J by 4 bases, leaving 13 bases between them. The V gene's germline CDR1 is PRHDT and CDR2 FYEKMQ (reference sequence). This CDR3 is CASSLRQKEADTQYF. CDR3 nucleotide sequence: TGTGCCAGCAGCTTAAGGCAGAAGGAGGCAGATACGCAGTATTTT.

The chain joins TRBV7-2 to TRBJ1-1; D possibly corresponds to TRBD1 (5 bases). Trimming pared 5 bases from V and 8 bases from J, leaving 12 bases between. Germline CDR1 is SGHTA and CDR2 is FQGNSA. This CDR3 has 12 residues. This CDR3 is CASSPRQPEAFF. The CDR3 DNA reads TGTGCCAGCAGCCCCAGACAGCCAGAAGCTTTCTTT.

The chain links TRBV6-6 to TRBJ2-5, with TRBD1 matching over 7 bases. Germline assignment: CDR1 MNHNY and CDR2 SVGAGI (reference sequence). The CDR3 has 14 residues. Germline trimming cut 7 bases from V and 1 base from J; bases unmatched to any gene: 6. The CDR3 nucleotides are TGTGCCAGCACTCAGGACAGGAGCCAAGAGACCCAGTACTTC. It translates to CASTQDRSQETQYF.

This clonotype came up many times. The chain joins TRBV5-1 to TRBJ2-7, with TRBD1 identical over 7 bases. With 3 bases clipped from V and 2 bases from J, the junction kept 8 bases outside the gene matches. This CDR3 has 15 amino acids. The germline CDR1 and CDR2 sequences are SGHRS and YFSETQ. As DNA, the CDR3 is TGCGCCAGCAGCTCAACAAGAGACAGGGCCTACGAGCAGTACTTC. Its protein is CASSSTRDRAYEQYF.

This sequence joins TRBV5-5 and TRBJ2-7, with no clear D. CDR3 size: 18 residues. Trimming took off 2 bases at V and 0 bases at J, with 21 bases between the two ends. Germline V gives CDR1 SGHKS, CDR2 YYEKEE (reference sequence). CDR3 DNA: TGTGCCAGCAGCTTATATCCCCTCGTGTCAACCACCTCCTACGAGCAGTACTTC. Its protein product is CASSLYPLVSTTSYEQYF.

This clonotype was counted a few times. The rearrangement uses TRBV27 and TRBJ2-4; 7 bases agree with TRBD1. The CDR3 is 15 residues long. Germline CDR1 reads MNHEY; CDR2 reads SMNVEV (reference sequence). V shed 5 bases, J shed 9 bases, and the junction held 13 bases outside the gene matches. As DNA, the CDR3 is TGTGCCAGCAGTCCGTCGGGACAGCTCGCTGGCATTCAGTACTTC. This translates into CASSPSGQLAGIQYF.

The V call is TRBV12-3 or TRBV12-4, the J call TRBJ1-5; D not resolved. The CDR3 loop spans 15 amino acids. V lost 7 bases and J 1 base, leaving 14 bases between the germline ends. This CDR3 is CASTPRASSNQPQHF. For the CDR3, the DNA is TGTGCCAGCACTCCAAGGGCCAGCAGCAATCAGCCCCAGCATTTT.

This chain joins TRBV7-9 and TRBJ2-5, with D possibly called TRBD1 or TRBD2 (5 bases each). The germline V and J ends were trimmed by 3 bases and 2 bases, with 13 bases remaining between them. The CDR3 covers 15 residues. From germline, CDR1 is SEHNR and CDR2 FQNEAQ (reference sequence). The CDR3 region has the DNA TGTGCCAGCAGCTTTACTAAAGAGGGGCAAGAGACCCAGTACTTC. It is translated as CASSFTKEGQETQYF.

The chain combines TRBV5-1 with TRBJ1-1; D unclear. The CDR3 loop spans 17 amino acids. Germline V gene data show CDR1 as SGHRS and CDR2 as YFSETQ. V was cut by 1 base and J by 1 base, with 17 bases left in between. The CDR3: CASSLTGEGSGNTEAFF. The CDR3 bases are TGCGCCAGCAGCTTGACCGGGGAAGGATCGGGGAACACTGAAGCTTTCTTT.